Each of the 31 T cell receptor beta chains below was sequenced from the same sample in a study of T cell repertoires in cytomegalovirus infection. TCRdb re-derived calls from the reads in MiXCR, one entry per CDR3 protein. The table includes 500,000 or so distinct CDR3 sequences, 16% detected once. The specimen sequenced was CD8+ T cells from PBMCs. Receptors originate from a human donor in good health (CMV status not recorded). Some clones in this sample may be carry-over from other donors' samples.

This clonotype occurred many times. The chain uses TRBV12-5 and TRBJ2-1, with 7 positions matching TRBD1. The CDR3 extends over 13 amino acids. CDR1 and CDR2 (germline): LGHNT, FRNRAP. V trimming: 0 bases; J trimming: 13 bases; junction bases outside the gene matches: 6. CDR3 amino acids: CASGLVEDRLQFF. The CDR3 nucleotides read TGTGCTAGTGGTTTGGTAGAGGACAGGTTACAGTTCTTC.

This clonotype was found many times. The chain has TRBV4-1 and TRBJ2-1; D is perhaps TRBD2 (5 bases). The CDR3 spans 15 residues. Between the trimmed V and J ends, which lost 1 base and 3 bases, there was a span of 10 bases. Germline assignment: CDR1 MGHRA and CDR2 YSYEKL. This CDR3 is CASSQGPSSYNEQFF. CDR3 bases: TGCGCCAGCAGCCAAGGGCCTAGCAGCTACAATGAGCAGTTCTTC.

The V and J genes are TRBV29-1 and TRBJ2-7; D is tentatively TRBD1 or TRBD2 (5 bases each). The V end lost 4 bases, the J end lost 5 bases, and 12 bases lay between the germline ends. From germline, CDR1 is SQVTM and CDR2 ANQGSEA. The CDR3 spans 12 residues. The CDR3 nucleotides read TGCAGCGTTGCCAGGGAGCGCCACGAGCAGTACTTC. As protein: CSVARERHEQYF.

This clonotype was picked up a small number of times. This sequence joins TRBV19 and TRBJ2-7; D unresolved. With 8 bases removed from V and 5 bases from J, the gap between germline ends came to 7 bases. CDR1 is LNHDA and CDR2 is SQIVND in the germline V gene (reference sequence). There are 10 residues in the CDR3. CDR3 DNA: TGTGCCAGTGGTGGTCACGAGCAGTACTTC. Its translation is CASGGHEQYF.

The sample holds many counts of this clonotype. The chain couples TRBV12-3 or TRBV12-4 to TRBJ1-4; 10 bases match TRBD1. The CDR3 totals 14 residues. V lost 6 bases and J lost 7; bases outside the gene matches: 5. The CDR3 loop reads CASSSDRGVEKLFF. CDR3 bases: TGTGCCAGCAGCTCGGACAGGGGGGTTGAAAAACTGTTTTTT.

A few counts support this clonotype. The CDR3 spells CASSAPLSGAYNEQFF. The CDR3 coding sequence is TGTGCCAGCAGCGCACCGTTAAGCGGGGCATACAATGAGCAGTTCTTC. The chain uses TRBV5-4 and TRBJ2-1; 7 bases fit TRBD2. The CDR3 runs to 16 residues. The germline gives CDR1 SGHNT, CDR2 YYREEE (reference sequence). The junction had 11 bases not matched to a gene; V was cut back by 4 bases and J by 4 bases.

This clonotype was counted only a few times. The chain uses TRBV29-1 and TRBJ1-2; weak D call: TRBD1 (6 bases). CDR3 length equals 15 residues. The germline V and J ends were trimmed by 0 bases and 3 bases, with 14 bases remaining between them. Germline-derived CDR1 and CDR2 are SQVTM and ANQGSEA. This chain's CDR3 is CSVEDLGGRYYGYTF. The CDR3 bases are TGCAGCGTTGAAGATTTGGGGGGCCGGTACTATGGCTACACCTTC.

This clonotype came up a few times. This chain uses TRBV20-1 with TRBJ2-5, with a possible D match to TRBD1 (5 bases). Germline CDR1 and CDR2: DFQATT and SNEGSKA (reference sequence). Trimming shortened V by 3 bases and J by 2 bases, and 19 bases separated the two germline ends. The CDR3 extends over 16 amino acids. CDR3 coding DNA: TGCAGTGCTAGCGCCCAGAAGTGGGGCGATCAAGAGACCCAGTACTTC. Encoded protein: CSASAQKWGDQETQYF.

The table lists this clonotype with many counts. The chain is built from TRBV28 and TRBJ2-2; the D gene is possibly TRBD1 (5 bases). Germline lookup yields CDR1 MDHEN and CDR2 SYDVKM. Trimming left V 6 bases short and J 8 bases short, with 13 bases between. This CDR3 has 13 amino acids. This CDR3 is CASSLRVAGELFF. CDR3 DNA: TGTGCCAGCAGCCTCAGGGTGGCGGGGGAGCTGTTTTTT.

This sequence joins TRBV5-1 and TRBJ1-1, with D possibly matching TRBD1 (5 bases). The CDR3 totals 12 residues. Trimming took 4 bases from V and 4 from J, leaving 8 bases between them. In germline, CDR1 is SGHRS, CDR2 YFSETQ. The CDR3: CASSGGVTEAFF. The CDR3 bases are TGCGCCAGCAGCGGGGGGGTCACTGAAGCTTTCTTT.

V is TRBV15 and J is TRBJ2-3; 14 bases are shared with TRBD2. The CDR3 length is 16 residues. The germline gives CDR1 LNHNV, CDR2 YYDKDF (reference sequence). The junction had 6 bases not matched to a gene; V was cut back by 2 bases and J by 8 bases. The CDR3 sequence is CATSRSTSGGAATQYF. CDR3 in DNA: TGTGCCACCAGCAGATCGACTAGCGGGGGGGCGGCTACGCAGTATTTT.

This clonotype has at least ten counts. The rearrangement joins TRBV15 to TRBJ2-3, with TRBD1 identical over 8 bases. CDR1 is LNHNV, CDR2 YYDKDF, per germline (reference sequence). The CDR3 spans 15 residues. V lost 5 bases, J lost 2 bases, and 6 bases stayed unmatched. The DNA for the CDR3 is TGTGCCACCAGCTCTCGGACAGGGAACACAGATACGCAGTATTTT. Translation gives CATSSRTGNTDTQYF.

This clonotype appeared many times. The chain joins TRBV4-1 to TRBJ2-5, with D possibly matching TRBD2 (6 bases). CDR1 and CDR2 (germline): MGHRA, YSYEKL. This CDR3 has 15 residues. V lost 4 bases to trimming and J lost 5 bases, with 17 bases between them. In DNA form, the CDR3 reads TGCGCCAGCAGCCTCCGGGACTTAGCGGTGGAGACCCAGTACTTC. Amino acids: CASSLRDLAVETQYF.

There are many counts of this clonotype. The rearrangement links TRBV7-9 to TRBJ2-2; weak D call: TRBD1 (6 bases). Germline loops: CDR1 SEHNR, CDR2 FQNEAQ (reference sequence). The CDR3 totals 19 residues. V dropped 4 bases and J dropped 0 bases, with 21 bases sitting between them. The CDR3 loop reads CASSYPGTWTVANTGELFF. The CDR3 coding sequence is TGTGCCAGCAGCTACCCCGGGACATGGACAGTAGCGAACACCGGGGAGCTGTTTTTT.

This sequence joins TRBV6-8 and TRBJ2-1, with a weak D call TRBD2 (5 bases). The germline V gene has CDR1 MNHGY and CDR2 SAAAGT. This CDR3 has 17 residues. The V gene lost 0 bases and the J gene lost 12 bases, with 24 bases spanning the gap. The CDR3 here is CASSYSMEVLEGRGQFF. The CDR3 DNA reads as TGTGCCAGCAGTTACTCGATGGAGGTATTGGAAGGTCGAGGGCAGTTCTTC.

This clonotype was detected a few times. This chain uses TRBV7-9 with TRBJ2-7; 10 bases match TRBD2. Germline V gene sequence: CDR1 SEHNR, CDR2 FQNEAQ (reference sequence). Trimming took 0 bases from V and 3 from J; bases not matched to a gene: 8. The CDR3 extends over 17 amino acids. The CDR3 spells CASSLAIVLAGDYEQYF. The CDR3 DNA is TGTGCCAGCAGCTTAGCGATAGTGCTAGCGGGGGACTACGAGCAGTACTTC.

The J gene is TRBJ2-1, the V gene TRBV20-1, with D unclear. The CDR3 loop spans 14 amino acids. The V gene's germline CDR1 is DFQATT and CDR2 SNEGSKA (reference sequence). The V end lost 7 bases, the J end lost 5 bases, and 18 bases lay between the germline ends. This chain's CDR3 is CSVPLRAPNNEQFF. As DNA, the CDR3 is TGCAGTGTCCCCCTGAGAGCCCCCAACAATGAGCAGTTCTTC.

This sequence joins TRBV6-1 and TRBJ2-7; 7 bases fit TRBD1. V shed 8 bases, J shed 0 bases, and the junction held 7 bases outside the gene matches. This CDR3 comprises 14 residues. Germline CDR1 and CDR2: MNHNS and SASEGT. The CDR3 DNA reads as TGTGCCAGCCAGGTGGACAGGAGCTCCTACGAGCAGTACTTC. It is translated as CASQVDRSSYEQYF.

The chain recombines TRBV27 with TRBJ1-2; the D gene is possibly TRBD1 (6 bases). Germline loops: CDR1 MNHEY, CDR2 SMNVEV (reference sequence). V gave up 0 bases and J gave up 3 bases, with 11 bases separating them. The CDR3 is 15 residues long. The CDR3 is CASSLSQGGDYGYTF. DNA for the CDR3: TGTGCCAGCAGTTTATCGCAAGGGGGGGACTATGGCTACACCTTC.

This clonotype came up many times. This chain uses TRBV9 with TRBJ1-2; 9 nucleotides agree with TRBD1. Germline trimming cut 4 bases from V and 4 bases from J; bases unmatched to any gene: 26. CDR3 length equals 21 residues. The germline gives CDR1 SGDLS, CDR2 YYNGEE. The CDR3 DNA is TGTGCCAGCAGCACTCCCAGAGCCGCCGGGACAGGGTCTCCGGGAAGCTATGGCTACACCTTC. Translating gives CASSTPRAAGTGSPGSYGYTF.

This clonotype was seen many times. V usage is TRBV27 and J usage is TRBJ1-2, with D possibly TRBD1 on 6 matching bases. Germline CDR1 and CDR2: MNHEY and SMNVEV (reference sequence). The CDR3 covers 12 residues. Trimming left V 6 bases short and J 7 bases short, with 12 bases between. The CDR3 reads CASRQGPGGYTF. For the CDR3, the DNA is TGTGCCAGCAGACAGGGACCTGGTGGCTACACCTTC.

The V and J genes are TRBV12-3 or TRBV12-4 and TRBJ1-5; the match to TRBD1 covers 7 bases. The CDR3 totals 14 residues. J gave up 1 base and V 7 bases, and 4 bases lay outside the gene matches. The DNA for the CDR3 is TGTGCCAGCACCCAGGGGGGCAGCAATCAGCCCCAGCATTTT. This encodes CASTQGGSNQPQHF.

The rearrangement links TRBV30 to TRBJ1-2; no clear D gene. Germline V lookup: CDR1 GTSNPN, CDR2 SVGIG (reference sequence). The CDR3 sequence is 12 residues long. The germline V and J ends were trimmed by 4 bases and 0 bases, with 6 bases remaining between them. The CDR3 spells CAWTPSNYGYTF. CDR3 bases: TGTGCCTGGACGCCCTCTAACTATGGCTACACCTTC. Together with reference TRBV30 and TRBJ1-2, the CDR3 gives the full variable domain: SQTIHQWPATLVQPVGSPLSLECTVEGTSNPNLYWYRQAAGRGLQLLFYSVGIGQISSEVPQNLSASRPQDRQFILSSKKLLLSDSGFYLCAWTPSNYGYTFGSGTRLTVV.

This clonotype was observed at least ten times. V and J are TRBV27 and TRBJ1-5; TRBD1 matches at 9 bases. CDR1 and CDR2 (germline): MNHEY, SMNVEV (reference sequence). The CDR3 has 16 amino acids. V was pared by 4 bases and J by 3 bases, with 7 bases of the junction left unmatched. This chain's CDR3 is CASSSYGTGINQPQHF. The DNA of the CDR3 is TGTGCCAGCAGTTCTTACGGGACAGGGATCAATCAGCCCCAGCATTTT.

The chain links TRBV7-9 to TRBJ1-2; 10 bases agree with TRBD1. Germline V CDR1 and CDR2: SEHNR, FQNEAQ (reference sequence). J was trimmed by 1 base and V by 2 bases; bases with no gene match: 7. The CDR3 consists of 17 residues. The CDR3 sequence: CASSLYTDRGRNYGYTF. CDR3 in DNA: TGTGCCAGCAGCTTATATACCGACAGGGGGCGTAACTATGGCTACACCTTC.

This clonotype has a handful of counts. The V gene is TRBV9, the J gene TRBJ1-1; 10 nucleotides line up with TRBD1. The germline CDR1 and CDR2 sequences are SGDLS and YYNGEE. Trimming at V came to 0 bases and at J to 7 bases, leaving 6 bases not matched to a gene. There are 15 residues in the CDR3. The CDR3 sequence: CASSVAGTGAGEAFF. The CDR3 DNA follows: TGTGCCAGCAGCGTAGCCGGGACAGGGGCTGGTGAAGCTTTCTTT.

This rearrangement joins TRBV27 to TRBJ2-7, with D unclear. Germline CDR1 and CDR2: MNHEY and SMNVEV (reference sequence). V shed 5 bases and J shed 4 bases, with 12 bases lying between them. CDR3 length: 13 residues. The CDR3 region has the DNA TGTGCCAGCAGTCCCTTCCATATATACGAGCAGTACTTC. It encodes CASSPFHIYEQYF.

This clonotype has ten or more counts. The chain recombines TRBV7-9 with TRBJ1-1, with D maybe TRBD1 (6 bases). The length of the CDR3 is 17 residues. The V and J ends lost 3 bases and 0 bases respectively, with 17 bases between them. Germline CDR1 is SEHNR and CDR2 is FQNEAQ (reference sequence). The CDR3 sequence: CASSLWDIRAVNTEAFF. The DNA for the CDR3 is TGTGCCAGCAGCTTGTGGGACATCAGAGCCGTGAACACTGAAGCTTTCTTT.

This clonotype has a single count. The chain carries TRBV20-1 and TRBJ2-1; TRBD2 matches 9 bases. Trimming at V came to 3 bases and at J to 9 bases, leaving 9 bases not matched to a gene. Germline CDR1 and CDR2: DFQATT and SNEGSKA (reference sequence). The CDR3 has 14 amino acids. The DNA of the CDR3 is TGCAGTGCTAGTCTAGCGGGGTGGGAGGGTGAGCAGTTCTTC. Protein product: CSASLAGWEGEQFF.

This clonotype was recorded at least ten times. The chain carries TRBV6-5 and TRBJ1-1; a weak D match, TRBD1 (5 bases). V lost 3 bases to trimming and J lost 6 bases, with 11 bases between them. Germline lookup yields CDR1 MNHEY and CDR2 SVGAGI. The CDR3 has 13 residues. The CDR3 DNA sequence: TGTGCCAGCAGTTATTCAGGGTTTTCTGAAGCTTTCTTT. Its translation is CASSYSGFSEAFF.

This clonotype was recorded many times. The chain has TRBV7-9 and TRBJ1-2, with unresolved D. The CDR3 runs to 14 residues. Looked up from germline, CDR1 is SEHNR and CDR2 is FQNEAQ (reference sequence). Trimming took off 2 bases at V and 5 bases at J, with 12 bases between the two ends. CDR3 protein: CASSLSVRRYGYTF. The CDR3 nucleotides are TGTGCCAGCAGCTTAAGCGTACGGCGGTATGGCTACACCTTC. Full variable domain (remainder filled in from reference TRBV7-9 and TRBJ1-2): DTGVSQNPRHKITKRGQNVTFRCDPISEHNRLYWYRQTLGQGPEFLTYFQNEAQLEKSRLLSDRFSAERPKGSFSTLEIQRTEQGDSAMYLCASSLSVRRYGYTFGSGTRLTVV.